Sequencing of this T cell receptor beta chain was carried out in a study of vaccination and CD4 T cells after COVID-19 (dated by TCRdb to between 2021 and 2024). A note on the overall study: Convalescent patients had a positive SARS-CoV-2 result on nasal swab PCR, and of these patients, nine had mild disease and one had severe disease. The convalescent cohort included six males and four females, with two Hispanic individuals, seven Caucasians, two Asians and one multiracial person. Each participant got two doses of either the Pfizer-BioNTech BNT162b2 vaccine (n=8) or the Moderna mRNA-1273 vaccine (n=2). Post-COVID blood samples from convalescent patients were collected a median of roughly 100 days after diagnosis, with a range of about 35 to 180 days. Post-vaccine blood samples were taken a median of roughly 75 days after the second vaccine dose, with a range of about 13 to 250 days. For stimulating the cultures, overlapping spike peptide pools were used, derived from SARS-CoV-2 as well as from the common cold coronaviruses HCoV-NL63, HCoV-OC43 and HCoV-229E. Control cultures received a CEFX viral epitope pool as the positive control, an HIV-1 Nef peptide pool as the negative control, or no peptide. In 10 COVID-19 convalescent patients and a handful of infection-naive healthy vaccine recipients, researchers compared the spike-specific CD4+ TCR repertoire from before mRNA vaccination with the repertoire from after.

On this clonotype: No cognate antigen has been identified for it. No qualities accompany the bases; no much larger clone lies one base away.

Library preparation employed PCR. TCR sequencing of DNA from cultured CD4+ T cells used the Oncomine TCR Beta short-read assay at the Johns Hopkins FTIC core. The QIAamp micro DNA kit was used to extract genomic DNA from the cultured CD4+ T cells. Oncomine TCR Beta libraries made from cultured CD4+ T cells were pooled using unique dual indexes and sequenced on an Illumina iSeq 100. From the authors' description of their analysis: Non-productive sequences were removed, and CDR3s that did not start with C, did not end with F or W, or were shorter than 7 amino acids were discarded. The MANAFEST web application identified antigen-specific clonotypes by comparing peptide-stimulated wells against reference wells and other culture wells. To be called positive, a clone needed an FDR below 0.05, an odds ratio above 5, and a productive frequency above 0.1% in at least two of three replicate wells. Clonotypes that were significantly expanded in both SARS-CoV-2 spike wells and at least one common cold coronavirus spike condition were defined as cross-reactive. Similarity between CDR3 sequences was evaluated in R version 3.6.1 using Levenshtein distances (stringdist) and unrooted phylogenetic trees (ape). TCRdb took the public reads, trimmed them with fastp at Q25, ran MiXCR for clone calling and kept in-frame beta chains. Entries that share a CDR3 protein sequence are merged under the most common genes and DNA. TCRdb's processing, not the authors', yielded these V and J calls. In all, the sample holds about 19,000 distinct CDR3 sequences, and around 55% of those were seen once. The ten most abundant clones make up roughly 7.7% of the sample.

CDR1 and CDR2 are read off the germline V gene as MNHEY and SVGEGT. V is trimmed back by 4 bases and J by 10 bases, and the junction contains 15 bases that no gene match accounts for. The CDR3 starts with the cysteine, ends with the phenylalanine, and has 15 residues. CDR3 DNA is the only sequence kept; it has 45 bases, read in frame from the first base. The treatment or condition label on this specimen signifies: roughly 11-day PBMC culture with coronavirus spike peptide pools or control peptides (ViraFEST assay). The ViraFEST assay was used in the study, in which antigen-specific T cells were expanded with peptide pools and expanded clonotypes were subsequently identified by TCR sequencing. Positive SARS-CoV-2 PCR tests in the convalescent patients dated from March to December 2020, before Alpha, Beta and Delta variants emerged in the United States. PBMCs were cultured at about 2 million per well in IMDM supplemented with around 5.5% human AB serum and 9.5 to 10 IU/ml IL-2, with around 10 ug/ml peptide pools added. On days 3 and 7, half of the culture medium was replaced with fresh IL-2-containing medium. After 10 days of culture, CD4+ T cells were isolated by negative selection using the EasySep CD4+ T cell isolation kit. Ficoll-Paque Plus gradient centrifugation was used to isolate PBMCs from whole blood, and the isolated PBMCs were then either used fresh or cryopreserved at -140C. In general, triplicate wells were set up for every culture condition.

Overall study results and their limits: Among convalescent patients, a median about 90% of the SARS-CoV-2-reactive clones seen after vaccination appeared only after vaccination, which suggests priming specific to the vaccine. An increase in the median number of SARS-CoV-2-reactive clonotypes from around 20 after infection to roughly 38 after vaccination was observed, but the change was not found to be significant. Only a relatively small number of convalescent patients were included in the study, and early timepoints following natural infection were not analyzed. Of the vaccine-specific clones found in convalescent patients, nearly all (304 of 307) were mono-reactive for SARS-CoV-2 spike instead of being cross-reactive with common cold coronaviruses.

Recombination linked TRBV6-2 or TRBV6-3 to TRBJ1-1; TRBD1 agrees with 7 junctional bases. The receptor was derived from a human donor who had recovered from COVID-19. Sequences were obtained from CD4+ T cells from blood, cultured in vitro. The nucleotide sequence reads as follows: TGTGCCAGCAGTTCCCAACAGACAGGGTCGCGGTCAGCTTTCTTT. Protein translation: CASSSQQTGSRSAFF.